The 25 T cell receptor beta chains in this list originate from one sample, sequenced in a study of cytomegalovirus exposure and HLA in healthy donors. Both 60 Vbeta primers and 13 Jbeta primers went into the PCR. TCRdb's table, derived via immunoSEQ multiplex PCR, lists solely in-frame clones and lacks some. The table has 55,000 to 80,000 clones, approximately 70% seen once; the top ten hold 20% to 25%. Specimen: PBMCs. The receptors shown here come from a man in his forties in good health and CMV-seropositive.

The chain has TRBV2 and TRBJ1-6, with 10 nucleotides matching TRBD1. Trimming cost V 5 bases and J 9 bases; bases outside gene matches: 13. The germline V gene has CDR1 SNHLY and CDR2 FYNNEI. This CDR3 comprises 17 residues. This CDR3 reads CASSSRGQGFVGSPLHF. CDR3 in DNA: TGTGCCAGCAGTAGCAGGGGACAGGGGTTTGTCGGTTCACCCCTCCACTTT.

The chain joins TRBV9 to TRBJ2-6, with 10 bases fitting TRBD1. The CDR3 runs 19 residues. The germline CDR1 and CDR2 sequences are SGDLS and YYNGEE. With V trimmed by 3 bases and J by 0 bases, 9 bases remained unmatched. The CDR3 nucleotides are TGTGCCAGCAGCGGGTACCGGGACAGGGGAATCTCTGGGGCCAACGTCCTGACTTTC. This sequence encodes CASSGYRDRGISGANVLTF.

The rearrangement uses TRBV5-4 and TRBJ2-7, with 9 bases fitting TRBD1. V trimming: 4 bases; J trimming: 4 bases; junction bases outside the gene matches: 12. Germline CDR1 and CDR2: SGHNT and YYREEE (reference sequence). The CDR3 loop spans 16 amino acids. CDR3 loop: CASSPEEGTGKYEQYF. For the CDR3, the DNA is TGTGCCAGCAGCCCGGAAGAAGGGACAGGGAAGTACGAGCAGTACTTC.

The V gene is TRBV6-1, the J gene TRBJ1-1; 7 bases map to TRBD1. This CDR3 has 13 amino acids. CDR1 is MNHNS and CDR2 is SASEGT in the germline V gene. V lost 8 bases, J lost 1 base, and 4 bases stayed unmatched. CDR3 nucleotide sequence: TGTGCCAGCGCAACAGGGGAGAACACTGAAGCTTTCTTT. Translating gives CASATGENTEAFF.

The V call is TRBV6-5, the J call TRBJ1-2; no reliable D call. The CDR3 contains 13 residues. Germline V gene data show CDR1 as MNHEY and CDR2 as SVGAGI. V was trimmed by 5 bases and J by 4 bases, leaving 11 bases between them. The CDR3 loop reads CASSGRGSYGYTF. The CDR3 coding sequence is TGTGCCAGCAGTGGGAGAGGAAGCTATGGCTACACCTTC.

The gene calls are TRBV2 and TRBJ2-6, with D perhaps matching TRBD1 (7 bases). Germline lookup yields CDR1 SNHLY and CDR2 FYNNEI. The V gene lost 0 bases and the J gene lost 4 bases, with 13 bases spanning the gap. The length of the CDR3 is 17 residues. CDR3 sequence reads: CASSEAEGATGANVLTF. The CDR3, as DNA: TGTGCCAGCAGTGAAGCGGAGGGGGCTACGGGGGCCAACGTCCTGACTTTC.

This clone came up once. The chain carries TRBV11-3 and TRBJ1-3; 7 bases line up with TRBD1. V was pared by 5 bases and J by 6 bases, with 13 bases of the junction left unmatched. Germline loops: CDR1 SGHNT, CDR2 YENEEA. CDR3 length: 16 residues. This CDR3 reads CASSPFGGGEKNTIYF. In DNA form, the CDR3 reads TGTGCCAGCAGCCCCTTTGGAGGGGGCGAAAAAAACACCATATATTTT.

This clone has just a few counts. V is TRBV19 and J is TRBJ2-7; 7 nucleotides align to TRBD1. The germline CDR1 and CDR2 sequences are LNHDA and SQIVND (reference sequence). Germline trimming cut 4 bases from V and 4 bases from J; bases unmatched to any gene: 1. The CDR3 contains 12 residues. In nucleotides, the CDR3 is TGTGCCAGTAGTAGACAGGGATACGAGCAGTACTTC. It encodes CASSRQGYEQYF.

Points on this clone: Other DNA sequences within the sample encode an identical CDR3. This chain connects TRBV19 to TRBJ2-1; TRBD1 matches at 8 bases. J gave up 4 bases and V 5 bases, and 4 bases lay outside the gene matches. This CDR3 has 14 residues. Germline CDR1 and CDR2: LNHDA and SQIVND (reference sequence). The DNA of the CDR3 is TGTGCCAGTAGTTCACAGGGGGATTACAATGAGCAGTTCTTC. Protein sequence: CASSSQGDYNEQFF.

This clone is judged large. The chain has TRBV27 and TRBJ2-5, with 8 bases aligning to TRBD2. Losses at the gene ends were 2 bases for V and 2 bases for J; bases not matched to a gene: 16. CDR1 is MNHEY and CDR2 is SMNVEV in the germline V gene (reference sequence). The CDR3 is made up of 19 amino acids. CDR3 sequence: CASSLDPGGRDRGQETQYF. DNA for the CDR3: TGTGCCAGCAGTTTAGATCCGGGAGGGAGGGATAGGGGACAAGAGACCCAGTACTTC.

This clone was seen just once. V is TRBV7-9 and J is TRBJ2-5; no firm D call. Judging by the DNA end, TRBJ2-7 fits better; the J call may be wrong. Germline V gene sequence: CDR1 SEHNR, CDR2 FQNEAQ (reference sequence). The CDR3 covers 11 residues. DNA for the CDR3: TGTGCCAGCAGCCCAATCTACGAGCAGTACTTC. The encoded protein is CASSPIYEQYF.

As regards this clone: The junction and the germline gene differ at one end; a read error may be behind it. Other DNA sequences in this specimen translate into the identical CDR3. The chain combines TRBV4-3 with TRBJ1-6; D unclear. The CDR3 is 15 amino acids. Per the germline V gene, CDR1 is LGHNA and CDR2 is YSLEER. CDR3 loop: CASSPVVRYNSPLHF. CDR3 DNA sequence: TGCGCCAGCAGCCCTGTAGTGCGGTATAATTCCCCCCTCCACTTT.

The rearrangement uses TRBV6-7 and TRBJ2-1; 8 positions match TRBD2. TRBV6-7 is recorded as an ORF, its role being uncertain. This CDR3 comprises 16 residues. The trim removed 3 bases at V and 9 bases at J, leaving 13 bases unmatched. This chain's CDR3 is CASSYLRLAPGGEQFF. CDR3 in DNA: TGTGCCAGCAGTTATTTGCGACTAGCGCCGGGGGGTGAGCAGTTCTTC.

The rearrangement links TRBV10-3 to TRBJ1-3; possibly TRBD1 for D (6 bases). With 3 bases removed from V and 8 bases from J, the gap between germline ends came to 20 bases. Germline assignment: CDR1 ENHRY and CDR2 SYGVKD. This CDR3 contains 16 residues. As DNA, the CDR3 is TGTGCCATCAGTGAATTCCGGGACACCTCCGTTCACACCATATATTTT. Translating gives CAISEFRDTSVHTIYF.

The V call is TRBV9, the J call TRBJ1-2, with D hard to call. There are 14 residues in the CDR3. Per the germline V gene, CDR1 is SGDLS and CDR2 is YYNGEE. V was pared by 3 bases and J by 6 bases, with 15 bases between. CDR3 residues: CASSDQPRVHGYTF. DNA for the CDR3: TGTGCCAGCAGCGACCAACCACGGGTGCATGGCTACACCTTC.

The chain employs TRBV30 and TRBJ1-2, with D perhaps TRBD1 (5 bases). The germline V gene has CDR1 GTSNPN and CDR2 SVGIG (reference sequence). The CDR3 contains 15 residues. V lost 2 bases and J 6 bases, leaving 19 bases between the germline ends. The DNA for the CDR3 is TGTGCCTGGAGTTTACGATCCGGGGGATTCGATGGCTACACCTTC. Encoded protein: CAWSLRSGGFDGYTF.

With respect to this clone: Other DNA sequences from this sample encode an identical CDR3 as well. The CDR3 nucleotides read TGTGCCAGCAGTTACCGGGAGATCAACTATGGCTACACCTTC. Translated: CASSYREINYGYTF. The chain couples TRBV6-5 to TRBJ1-2, with D hard to call. In germline, CDR1 is MNHEY, CDR2 SVGAGI. This CDR3 is built from 14 residues. V dropped 2 bases and J dropped 2 bases, with 9 bases sitting between them.

This clone was counted between two and nine times. The chain uses TRBV10-3 and TRBJ2-3, with D possibly matching TRBD1 (6 bases). Between the trimmed V and J ends, which lost 4 bases and 0 bases, there was a span of 11 bases. The CDR3 has 15 residues. The germline V gene has CDR1 ENHRY and CDR2 SYGVKD. In DNA, the CDR3 is TGTGCCATCAGTGCCACCGACAGGAGCACAGATACGCAGTATTTT. It translates to CAISATDRSTDTQYF.

The gene calls are TRBV27 and TRBJ2-5; 14 bases map to TRBD2. This CDR3 comprises 17 residues. Germline loops: CDR1 MNHEY, CDR2 SMNVEV (reference sequence). The V segment lost 6 bases and the J segment 13 bases; nucleotides outside the gene matches: 19. The CDR3 bases are TGTGCCAGCAGGCCCAGGATTAGTGGGACTAGCGGGGGCTCCGCGTACTTC. It translates to CASRPRISGTSGGSAYF.

The chain is built from TRBV6-1 and TRBJ1-1; tentative D call: TRBD1 (5 bases). The V end was cut by 7 bases, the J end by 9 bases, with 12 bases between. Germline-derived CDR1 and CDR2 are MNHNS and SASEGT. The CDR3 has 11 residues. The DNA of the CDR3 is TGTGCCAGCATTGGGCAGGGAAAAGCTTTCTTT. Residues: CASIGQGKAFF.

The chain joins TRBV27 to TRBJ1-4; D is unresolved. Trimming cost V 10 bases and J 3 bases, with 15 bases left between them. This CDR3 comprises 14 residues. The V gene's germline CDR1 is MNHEY and CDR2 SMNVEV (reference sequence). CDR3 in DNA: TGTGCCACCAGGAGGGAGATTGCTAATGAAAAACTGTTTTTT. Translating gives CATRREIANEKLFF.

This chain uses TRBV4-3 with TRBJ1-1; possibly TRBD1 for D (6 bases). CDR1 and CDR2 from the germline V gene are LGHNA and YSLEER. V lost 6 bases and J 3 bases, leaving 23 bases between the germline ends. The CDR3 extends over 17 amino acids. CDR3 sequence: CASRRDGRGRGDTEAFF. DNA for the CDR3: TGCGCCAGCAGACGCGACGGGCGGGGGCGAGGGGACACTGAAGCTTTCTTT.

This chain joins TRBV5-4 and TRBJ2-5; 9 nucleotides line up with TRBD2. CDR3 size: 15 residues. Losses at the gene ends were 0 bases for V and 3 bases for J; bases not matched to a gene: 3. From germline, CDR1 is SGHNT and CDR2 YYREEE (reference sequence). The CDR3 coding sequence is TGTGCCAGCAGCTTGGGCGGGGGGGCCGAAGAGACCCAGTACTTC. Amino acids: CASSLGGGAEETQYF.

This clone turned up a few times. This sequence joins TRBV6-5 and TRBJ1-5, with D perhaps matching TRBD1 (6 bases). Germline V CDR1 and CDR2: MNHEY, SVGAGI. The V and J ends lost 6 bases and 2 bases respectively, with 14 bases between them. CDR3 length: 15 residues. The CDR3 spells CASRTTGLGNQPQHF. CDR3 in DNA: TGTGCCAGCAGAACTACAGGGTTGGGCAATCAGCCCCAGCATTTT.

This chain uses TRBV7-6 with TRBJ2-5; possible D gene TRBD2, 6 bases. The germline V and J ends were trimmed by 1 base and 0 bases, with 12 bases remaining between them. Looked up from germline, CDR1 is SGHVS and CDR2 is FNYEAQ. The CDR3 is 16 residues long. CDR3 DNA sequence: TGTGCCAGCAGCTTAGTTTGGCGGGGCGACCAAGAGACCCAGTACTTC. Amino acids: CASSLVWRGDQETQYF.